This TCR beta chain came from a study of identical twins. The junction had 9 bases not matched to a gene; V was cut back by 4 bases and J by 8 bases. The CDR3 totals 16 residues. Germline V gene data show CDR1 as KGHSH and CDR2 as LQKENI. A universal primer site was incorporated via template switching, and the cDNA contained unique molecular identifiers. Each CDR3 protein is one row after TCRdb ran MiXCR on the 5' RACE reads. The table shows approximately 680,000 distinct CDR3 sequences, with roughly 7.2% occurring only once. These records were also assigned to another study, of yellow fever vaccine responses in identical twins.

This TCR came from a woman in her late teens or twenties in good health. Material for sequencing was PBMCs. The chain couples TRBV18 to TRBJ2-1, with 12 bases that match TRBD2. CDR3 bases: TGTGCCAGCTCACAACGACTAGCGGGAGAGTACTATGAGCAGTTCTTC. This sequence encodes CASSQRLAGEYYEQFF.